Following are 12 T cell receptor beta chains from one sample sequenced in a study of diagnostic markers for celiac disease. For each CDR3 protein, TCRdb gives one entry from its re-call of the reads, without DNA. This repertoire includes under 9,500 distinct CDR3 sequences. The sequenced sample consisted of either unsorted cells or a sorted T cell fraction (not recorded which). The receptors originated from a human donor. This table probably holds off-target reads from a library built for another chain.

The rearrangement links TRBV28 to TRBJ1-2; without DNA, the TCRdb call of TRBD1 cannot be checked. Germline loops: CDR1 MDHEN, CDR2 SYDVKM. CDR3 length equals 17 residues. The CDR3 loop reads CASSLALSRTFFYGYTF.

The chain couples TRBV7-6 to TRBJ2-1; as DNA is missing, the TRBD2 call by TCRdb cannot be tested. This CDR3 contains 19 residues. CDR1 is SGHVS, CDR2 FNYEAQ, per germline. CDR3 protein: CASSLAVTSGKSSYNEQFF.

By frequency, this clonotype registers medium-sized (0.01 to 0.1%). The rearrangement uses TRBV20-1 and TRBJ2-3. Germline CDR1 is DFQATT and CDR2 is SNEGSKA (reference sequence). There are 15 residues in the CDR3. The CDR3 loop reads CSARDRLRSTDTQYF.

This rearrangement joins TRBV6-2 or TRBV6-3 to TRBJ2-1; lacking DNA, the TRBD2 call made by TCRdb goes unchecked. Germline V lookup: CDR1 MNHEY, CDR2 SVGEGT. The CDR3 runs to 15 residues. The CDR3: CASSQLALAYNEQFF.

V is TRBV5-1 and J is TRBJ1-4. CDR1 SGHRS and CDR2 YFSETQ come from the germline V gene. The CDR3 consists of 14 residues. This CDR3 reads CASSLEGLSEKLFF.

According to its frequency, this clonotype is medium-sized. The CDR3 is CASSLGVGSRETQYF. The chain employs TRBV11-2 and TRBJ2-5; the TRBD2 assignment by TCRdb is unverifiable without DNA. The CDR3 is made up of 15 amino acids. The V gene's germline CDR1 is SGHAT and CDR2 FQNNGV.

V is TRBV5-6 and J is TRBJ2-2; TCRdb's assignment of TRBD1 cannot be checked, as there is no DNA. Germline V gives CDR1 SGHDT, CDR2 YYEEEE. The CDR3 covers 16 residues. CDR3 loop: CASSLGDRGNTGELFF.

The rearrangement links TRBV25-1 to TRBJ2-7; the D call from TCRdb, TRBD2, cannot be confirmed without DNA. This CDR3 is 15 amino acids long. Germline values: CDR1 MGHDK, CDR2 SYGVNS. CDR3 loop: CASSAIQGPYYEQYF.

The chain is built from TRBV5-1 and TRBJ2-5; TCRdb outputs TRBD1, but without DNA this stays unchecked. CDR1 and CDR2 (germline): SGHRS, YFSETQ. There are 16 residues in the CDR3. This CDR3 is CASSLGDVGPRETQYF.

The chain links TRBV7-2 to TRBJ2-1. CDR1 is SGHTA, CDR2 FQGNSA, per germline. CDR3 length: 12 amino acids. The CDR3 region is CASRTSHNEQFF.

The chain uses TRBV12-3 or TRBV12-4 and TRBJ1-1; the D call of TRBD1 rests on TCRdb alone, since no DNA is present to check it. The CDR3 loop spans 13 amino acids. CDR3 sequence reads: CASTRTAGAEAFF.

The chain carries TRBV18 and TRBJ2-7; TCRdb names TRBD1, which stays unverified in the absence of DNA. CDR3 size: 14 residues. Germline V lookup: CDR1 KGHSH, CDR2 LQKENI. CDR3 sequence reads: CASSRGTEPYEQYF.